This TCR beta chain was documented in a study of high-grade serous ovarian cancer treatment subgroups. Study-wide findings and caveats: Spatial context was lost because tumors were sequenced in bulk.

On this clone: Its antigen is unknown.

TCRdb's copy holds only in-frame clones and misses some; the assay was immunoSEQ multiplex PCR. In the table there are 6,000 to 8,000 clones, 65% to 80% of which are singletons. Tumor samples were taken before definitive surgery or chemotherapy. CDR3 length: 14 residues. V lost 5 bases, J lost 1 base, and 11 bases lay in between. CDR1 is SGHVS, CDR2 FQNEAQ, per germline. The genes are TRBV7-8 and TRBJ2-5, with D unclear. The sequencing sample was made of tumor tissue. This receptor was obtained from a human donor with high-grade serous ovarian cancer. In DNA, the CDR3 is TGTGCCAGCAGCCCCCATAACCCCCAAGAGACCCAGTACTTC. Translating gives CASSPHNPQETQYF. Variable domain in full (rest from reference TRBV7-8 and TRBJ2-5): GAGVSQSPRYKVAKRGQDVALRCDPISGHVSLFWYQQALGQGPEFLTYFQNEAQLDKSGLPSDRFFAERPEGSVSTLKIQRTQQEDSAVYLCASSPHNPQETQYFGPGTRLLVL.